This entry concerns a single T cell receptor (beta chain). Data came from immunoSEQ multiplex PCR; TCRdb stores just in-frame clones and leaves some out. The sample shows approximately 77,000 clones, 80% to 95% of them seen only once. The CDR3 covers 14 residues. Trimming took off 4 bases at V and 0 bases at J, with 6 bases between the two ends. Germline CDR1 is MNHEY and CDR2 is SVGAGI. This sample is drawn from a study of OX40 agonist ivuxolimab in advanced cancers. The receptor was derived from an adult with an advanced solid tumor such as melanoma, head and neck, liver or kidney cancer. The gene calls are TRBV6-5 and TRBJ1-4; D uncertain. The sample in question was CD4+ or CD8+ T cells sorted from blood, obtained in a trial of the OX40 agonist ivuxolimab. CDR3 residues: CASSLSTTNEKLFF. CDR3 in DNA: TGTGCCAGCAGTTTATCTACAACTAATGAAAAACTGTTTTTT.